Reported below is one T cell receptor (beta chain). What it recognizes is unknown. Germline-derived CDR1 and CDR2 are SGHTA and FQGTGA. CDR3 length: 12 residues. Trimming left V 6 bases short and J 8 bases short, with 10 bases between. The data derive from a study of T cell responses to AZD1222 COVID-19 vaccine. Study-level information: The study pooled second doses at about 4 or about 12 weeks.

Whole-study findings and limits: Regions 160-218 and 743-854 held dominance among vaccine-associated CD4 TCRs, which spanned spike. Reportedly, nearly half of unique spike TCRs recognized epitopes outside B.1.351/B.1.1.7 mutations.

Sequenced by immunoSEQ multiplex PCR; TCRdb stores in-frame clones only, minus some. The data hold about 78,000 clones, with roughly 90% observed a single time. The source material was peripheral blood, sampled on day 0 of AZD1222 vaccination. V and J are TRBV7-3 and TRBJ2-2; possible D gene TRBD2, 6 bases. The TCR comes from an adult in good health. The CDR3 coding sequence is TGTGCCAGCAGTCGGGCGGGAGGGGAGCTGTTTTTT. It yields the protein CASSRAGGELFF.